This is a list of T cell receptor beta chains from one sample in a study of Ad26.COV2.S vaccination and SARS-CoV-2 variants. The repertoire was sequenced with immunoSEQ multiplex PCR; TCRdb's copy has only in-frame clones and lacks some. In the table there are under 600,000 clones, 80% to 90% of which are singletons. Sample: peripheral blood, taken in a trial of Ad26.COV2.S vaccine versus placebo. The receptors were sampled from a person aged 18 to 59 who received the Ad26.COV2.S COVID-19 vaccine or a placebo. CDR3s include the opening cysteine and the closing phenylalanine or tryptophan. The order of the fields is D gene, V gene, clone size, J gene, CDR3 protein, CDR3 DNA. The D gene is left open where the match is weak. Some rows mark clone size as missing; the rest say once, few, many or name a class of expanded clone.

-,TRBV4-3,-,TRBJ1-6,CASSQDLGRNSPLHF,TGCGCCAGCAGCCAAGATCTGGGGAGAAATTCACCCCTCCACTTT
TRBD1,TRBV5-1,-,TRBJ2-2,CASSPRDSRNTGELFF,TGCGCCAGCAGCCCCCGGGACAGCAGGAACACCGGGGAGCTGTTTTTT
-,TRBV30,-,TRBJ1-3,CAWSVRTKSSGNTIYF,TGTGCCTGGAGTGTCAGGACTAAGTCCTCTGGAAACACCATATATTTT
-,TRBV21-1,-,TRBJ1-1,CASSKRGSDIACSSEAFF,TGTGCCAGCAGCAAAAGGGGTTCGGACATCGCGTGTTCGTCTGAAGCTTTCTTT
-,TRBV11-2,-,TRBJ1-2,CASSLGGIYGYTF,TGTGCCAGCAGCCTAGGGGGGATCTATGGCTACACCTTC
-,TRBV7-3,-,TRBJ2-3,CASSSETDTQYF,TGTGCCAGCAGCTCCGAAACAGATACGCAGTATTTT
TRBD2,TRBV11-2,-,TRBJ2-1,CASSLPRTSGSHYNEQFF,TGTGCCAGCAGCTTACCTCGGACTAGCGGGAGCCACTACAATGAGCAGTTCTTC
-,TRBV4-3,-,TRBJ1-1,CASSRGAWNTEAFF,TGCGCCAGCAGCCGGGGCGCTTGGAACACTGAAGCTTTCTTT
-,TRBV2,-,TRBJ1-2,CASRRSGELGYTF,TGTGCCAGCAGGAGGTCAGGGGAGTTGGGCTACACCTTC
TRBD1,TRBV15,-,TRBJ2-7,CATSRDSGTGNSYEQYF,TGTGCCACCAGCAGAGACAGTGGGACAGGGAACTCCTACGAGCAGTACTTC
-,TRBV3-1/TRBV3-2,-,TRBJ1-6,CASRGTGRYNSPLHF,TGTGCCAGCAGAGGAACGGGACGGTATAATTCACCCCTCCACTTT
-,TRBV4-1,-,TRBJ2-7,CASSQEIAGSIYEQYF,TGCGCCAGCAGCCAAGAGATCGCAGGATCTATCTACGAGCAGTACTTC
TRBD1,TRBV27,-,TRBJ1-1,CASSFASALRGGDTEAFF,TGTGCCAGCAGTTTTGCTTCTGCGTTGAGAGGGGGCGACACTGAAGCTTTCTTT
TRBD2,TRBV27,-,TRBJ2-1,CASSLLPGGAGEQFF,TGTGCCAGCAGTTTACTCCCCGGGGGGGCGGGTGAGCAGTTCTTC
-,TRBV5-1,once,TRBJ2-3,CASSLTTDTQYF,TGCGCCAGCAGCTTGACCACAGATACGCAGTATTTT
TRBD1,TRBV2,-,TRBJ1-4,CASKPTGAEKLFF,TGTGCCAGCAAACCGACAGGGGCCGAAAAACTGTTTTTT
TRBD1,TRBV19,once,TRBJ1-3,CASTHISLVGGRITSGNTIYF,TGTGCCAGTACTCATATATCGCTGGTAGGGGGCCGCATCACCTCTGGAAACACCATATATTTT
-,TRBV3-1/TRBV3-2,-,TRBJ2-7,CASSGDSLPAYEQYF,TGTGCCAGCAGCGGCGACAGTCTGCCCGCGTACGAGCAGTACTTC
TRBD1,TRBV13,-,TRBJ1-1,CASSITGGTEAFF,TGTGCCAGCAGCATCACAGGGGGCACTGAAGCTTTCTTT
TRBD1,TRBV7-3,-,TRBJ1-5,CASSYTPPSGGGEPQHF,TGTGCCAGCAGCTATACCCCACCATCAGGGGGCGGGGAGCCCCAGCATTTT
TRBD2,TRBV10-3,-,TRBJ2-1,CAISGAGGTQLYNEQFF,TGTGCCATCAGTGGAGCGGGAGGGACACAGCTATACAATGAGCAGTTCTTC
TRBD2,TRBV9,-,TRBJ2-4,CASSPRTSGKNIQYF,TGTGCCAGCAGCCCCCGGACTAGCGGTAAAAACATTCAGTACTTC
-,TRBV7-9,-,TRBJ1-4,CASSLDFGNIANNEKLFF,TGTGCCAGCAGCTTAGATTTCGGGAACATCGCGAATAATGAAAAACTGTTTTTT
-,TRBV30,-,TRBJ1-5,CAWQRARPIGPQHF,TGTGCCTGGCAACGGGCCCGACCGATCGGGCCCCAGCATTTT
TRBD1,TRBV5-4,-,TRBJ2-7,CASSRDRVKYEQYF,TGTGCCAGCAGCCGGGACAGGGTGAAATACGAGCAGTACTTC
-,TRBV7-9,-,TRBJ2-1,CASSLGTPYNEQFF,TGTGCCAGCAGCTTAGGGACCCCCTACAATGAGCAGTTCTTC
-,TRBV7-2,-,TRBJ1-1,CASSLARGAGAEAFF,TGTGCCAGCAGCTTAGCGCGCGGGGCCGGGGCTGAAGCTTTCTTT
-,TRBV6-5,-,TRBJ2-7,CASSQSKISYYEQYF,TGTGCCAGCAGCCAATCAAAGATCTCCTACTACGAGCAGTACTTC
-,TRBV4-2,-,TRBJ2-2,CASSQTGQNTGELFF,TGTGCCAGCAGCCAAACGGGTCAGAACACCGGGGAGCTGTTTTTT
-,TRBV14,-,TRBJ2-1,CASSHLGASNEQFF,TGTGCCAGCAGCCATCTGGGGGCGAGTAATGAGCAGTTCTTC
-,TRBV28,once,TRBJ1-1,CASSLSKGIGGSRNTEAFF,TGTGCCAGCAGTTTATCCAAGGGGATCGGAGGGAGTAGGAACACTGAAGCTTTCTTT
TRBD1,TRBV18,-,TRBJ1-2,CASSPLRGRDGYTF,TGTGCCAGCTCACCACTAAGGGGGCGAGATGGCTACACCTTC
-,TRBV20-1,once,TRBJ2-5,CSASGTGGETQYF,TGCAGTGCTAGTGGAACAGGAGGGGAGACCCAGTACTTC